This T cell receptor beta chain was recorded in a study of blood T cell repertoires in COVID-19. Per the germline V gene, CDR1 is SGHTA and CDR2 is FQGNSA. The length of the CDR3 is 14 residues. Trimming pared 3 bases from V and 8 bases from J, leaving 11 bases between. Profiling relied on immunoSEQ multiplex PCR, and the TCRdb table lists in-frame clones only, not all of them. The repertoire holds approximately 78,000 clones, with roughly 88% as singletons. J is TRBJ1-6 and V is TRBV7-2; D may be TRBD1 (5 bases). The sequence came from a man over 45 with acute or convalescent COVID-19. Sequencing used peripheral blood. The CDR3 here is CASSFRARDSPLHF. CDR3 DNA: TGTGCCAGCAGCTTCAGGGCTAGAGATTCACCCCTCCACTTT.